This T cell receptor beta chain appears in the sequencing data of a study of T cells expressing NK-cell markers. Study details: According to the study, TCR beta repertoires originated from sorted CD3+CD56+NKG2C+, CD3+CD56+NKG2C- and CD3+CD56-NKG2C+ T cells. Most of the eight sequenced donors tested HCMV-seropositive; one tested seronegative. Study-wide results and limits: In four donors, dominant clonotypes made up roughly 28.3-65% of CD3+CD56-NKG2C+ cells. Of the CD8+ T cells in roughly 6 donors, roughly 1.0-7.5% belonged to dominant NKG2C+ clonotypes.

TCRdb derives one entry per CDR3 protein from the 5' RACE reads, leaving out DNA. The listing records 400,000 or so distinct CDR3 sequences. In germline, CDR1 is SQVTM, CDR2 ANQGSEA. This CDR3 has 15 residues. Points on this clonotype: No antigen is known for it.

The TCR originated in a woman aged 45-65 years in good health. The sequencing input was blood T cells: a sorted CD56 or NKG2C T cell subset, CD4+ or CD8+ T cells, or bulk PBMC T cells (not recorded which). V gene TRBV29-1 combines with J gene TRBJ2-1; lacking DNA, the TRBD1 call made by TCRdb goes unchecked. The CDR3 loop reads CSVVHGPTYYNEQFF.